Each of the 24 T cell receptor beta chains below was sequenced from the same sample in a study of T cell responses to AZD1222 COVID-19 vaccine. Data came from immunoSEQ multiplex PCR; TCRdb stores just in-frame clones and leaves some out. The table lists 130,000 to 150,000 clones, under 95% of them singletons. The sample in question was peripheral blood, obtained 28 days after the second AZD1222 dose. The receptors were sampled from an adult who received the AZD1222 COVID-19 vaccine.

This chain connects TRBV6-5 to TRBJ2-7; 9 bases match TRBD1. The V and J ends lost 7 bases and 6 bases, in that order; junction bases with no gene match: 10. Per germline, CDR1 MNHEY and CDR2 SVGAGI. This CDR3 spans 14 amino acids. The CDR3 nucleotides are TGTGCCAGCACTTGGGACAGGGTGAAAGGCGAGCAGTACTTC. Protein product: CASTWDRVKGEQYF.

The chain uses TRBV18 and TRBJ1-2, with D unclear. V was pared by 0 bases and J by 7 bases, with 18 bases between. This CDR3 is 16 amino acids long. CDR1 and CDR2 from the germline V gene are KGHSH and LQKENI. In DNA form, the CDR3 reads TGTGCCAGCTCACCACCGCCCGCTGCCGGATCATCTGGCTACACCTTC. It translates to CASSPPPAAGSSGYTF.

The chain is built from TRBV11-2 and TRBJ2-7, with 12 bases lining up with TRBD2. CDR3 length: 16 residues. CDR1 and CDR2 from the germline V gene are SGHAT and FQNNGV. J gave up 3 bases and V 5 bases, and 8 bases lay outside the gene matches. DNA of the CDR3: TGTGCCAGCAGCCCCCTCTCGACTAGCGGGAGCTACGAGCAGTACTTC. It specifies CASSPLSTSGSYEQYF.

Here the CDR3 DNA reads TGCAGTGCTAGAGGGGTGGCCGACACCTTC. It specifies CSARGVADTF. The chain employs TRBV20-1 and TRBJ1-2, with D hard to call. Germline V gene data show CDR1 as DFQATT and CDR2 as SNEGSKA (reference sequence). The CDR3 consists of 10 residues. Between the trimmed V and J ends, which lost 1 base and 12 bases, there was a span of 9 bases.

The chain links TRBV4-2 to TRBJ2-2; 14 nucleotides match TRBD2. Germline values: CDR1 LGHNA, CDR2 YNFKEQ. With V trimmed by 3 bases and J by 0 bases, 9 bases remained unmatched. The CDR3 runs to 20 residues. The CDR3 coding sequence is TGTGCCAGCAGCCATGTACCGGGACTAGCGGGAGTTTCGAACACCGGGGAGCTGTTTTTT. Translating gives CASSHVPGLAGVSNTGELFF.

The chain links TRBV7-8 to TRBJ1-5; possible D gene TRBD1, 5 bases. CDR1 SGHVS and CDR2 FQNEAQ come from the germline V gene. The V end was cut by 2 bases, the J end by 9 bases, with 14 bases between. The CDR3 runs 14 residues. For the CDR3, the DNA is TGTGCCAGCAGCTTAAGGACCCCTCAGGGGCCCCAGCATTTT. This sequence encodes CASSLRTPQGPQHF.

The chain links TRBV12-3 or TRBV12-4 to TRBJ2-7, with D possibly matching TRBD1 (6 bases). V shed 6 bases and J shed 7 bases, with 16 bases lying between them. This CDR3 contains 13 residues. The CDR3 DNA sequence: TGTGCCAGCAGCACTACAGGGACGCGGGAGCAGTACTTC. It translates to CASSTTGTREQYF.

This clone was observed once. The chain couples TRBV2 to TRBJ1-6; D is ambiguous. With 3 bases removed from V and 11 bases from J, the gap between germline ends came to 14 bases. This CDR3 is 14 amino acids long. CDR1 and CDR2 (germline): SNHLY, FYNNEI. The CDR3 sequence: CASSELASEAPLHF. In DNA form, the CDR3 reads TGTGCCAGCAGTGAGCTTGCGTCTGAGGCACCCCTCCACTTT.

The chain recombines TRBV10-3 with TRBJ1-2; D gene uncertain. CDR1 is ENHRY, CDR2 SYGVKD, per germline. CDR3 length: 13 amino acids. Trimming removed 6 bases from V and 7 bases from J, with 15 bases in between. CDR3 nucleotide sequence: TGTGCCATCAGCCTTACACCGGGAAGTGGCTACACCTTC. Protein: CAISLTPGSGYTF.

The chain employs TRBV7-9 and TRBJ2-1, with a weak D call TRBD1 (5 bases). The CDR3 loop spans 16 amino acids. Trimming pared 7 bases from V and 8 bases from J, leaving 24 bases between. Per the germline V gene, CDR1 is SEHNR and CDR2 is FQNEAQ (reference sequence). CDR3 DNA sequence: TGTGCCAGCATTACCGATGGTGCGCAGGGTGAAGATGAGCAGTTCTTC. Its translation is CASITDGAQGEDEQFF.

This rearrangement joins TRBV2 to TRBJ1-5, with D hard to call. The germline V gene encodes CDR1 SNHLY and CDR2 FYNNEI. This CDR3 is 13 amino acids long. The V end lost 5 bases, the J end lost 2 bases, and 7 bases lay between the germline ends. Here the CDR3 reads CASSPEGNQPQHF. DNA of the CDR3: TGTGCCAGCAGTCCAGAGGGCAATCAGCCCCAGCATTTT.

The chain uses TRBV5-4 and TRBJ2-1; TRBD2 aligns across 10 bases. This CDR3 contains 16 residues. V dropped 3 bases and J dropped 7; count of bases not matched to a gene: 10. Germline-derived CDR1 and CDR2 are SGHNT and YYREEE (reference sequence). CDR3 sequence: CASSSPAGGQGNEQFF. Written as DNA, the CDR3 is TGTGCCAGCAGCTCGCCAGCGGGGGGGCAAGGAAATGAGCAGTTCTTC.

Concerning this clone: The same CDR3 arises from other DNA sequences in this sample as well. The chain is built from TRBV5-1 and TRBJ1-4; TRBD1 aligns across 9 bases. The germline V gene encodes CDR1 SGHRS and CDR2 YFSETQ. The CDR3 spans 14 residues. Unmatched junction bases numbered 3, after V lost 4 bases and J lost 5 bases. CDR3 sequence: CASSLGTGNEKLFF. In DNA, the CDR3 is TGCGCCAGCAGCCTCGGGACAGGGAATGAAAAACTGTTTTTT.

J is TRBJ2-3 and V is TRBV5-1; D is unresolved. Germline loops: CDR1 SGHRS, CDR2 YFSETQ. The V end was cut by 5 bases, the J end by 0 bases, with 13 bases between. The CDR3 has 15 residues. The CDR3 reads CASRHEFTSTDTQYF. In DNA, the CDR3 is TGCGCCAGCAGGCATGAATTCACTAGCACAGATACGCAGTATTTT.

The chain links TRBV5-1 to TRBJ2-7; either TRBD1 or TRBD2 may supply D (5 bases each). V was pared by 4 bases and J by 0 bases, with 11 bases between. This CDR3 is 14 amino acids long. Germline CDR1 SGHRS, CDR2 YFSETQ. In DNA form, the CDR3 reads TGCGCCAGCAGCCGGGACGGGAACTCCTACGAGCAGTACTTC. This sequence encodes CASSRDGNSYEQYF.

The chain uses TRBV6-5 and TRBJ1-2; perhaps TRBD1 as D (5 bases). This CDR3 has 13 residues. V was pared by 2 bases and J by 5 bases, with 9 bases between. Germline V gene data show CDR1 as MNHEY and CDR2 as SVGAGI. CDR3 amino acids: CASSYAGRYGYTF. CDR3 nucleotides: TGTGCCAGCAGTTACGCGGGACGGTATGGCTACACCTTC.

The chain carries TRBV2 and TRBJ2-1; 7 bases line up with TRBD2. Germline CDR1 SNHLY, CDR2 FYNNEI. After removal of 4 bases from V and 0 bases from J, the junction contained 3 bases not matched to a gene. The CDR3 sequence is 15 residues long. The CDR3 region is CASSGGGSSYNEQFF. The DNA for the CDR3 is TGTGCCAGCAGTGGAGGCGGGAGCTCCTACAATGAGCAGTTCTTC.

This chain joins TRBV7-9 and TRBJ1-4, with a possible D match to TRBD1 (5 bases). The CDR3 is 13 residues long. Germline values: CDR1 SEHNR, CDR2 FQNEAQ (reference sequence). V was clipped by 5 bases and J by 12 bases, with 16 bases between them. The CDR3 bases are TGTGCCAGCAGCATCCGGGACTCAGTGGAACTGTTTTTT. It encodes CASSIRDSVELFF.

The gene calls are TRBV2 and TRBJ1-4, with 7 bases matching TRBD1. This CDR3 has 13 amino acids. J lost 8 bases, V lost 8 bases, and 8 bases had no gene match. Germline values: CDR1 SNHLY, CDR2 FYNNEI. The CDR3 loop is CASCRGFDEKLFF. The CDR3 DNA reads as TGTGCCAGCTGCAGGGGGTTCGACGAAAAACTGTTTTTT.

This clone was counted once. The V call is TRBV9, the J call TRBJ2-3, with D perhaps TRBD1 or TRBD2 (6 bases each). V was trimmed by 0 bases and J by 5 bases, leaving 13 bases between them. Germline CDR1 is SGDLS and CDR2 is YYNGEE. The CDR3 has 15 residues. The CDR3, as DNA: TGTGCCAGCAGCGTAGGTGGGGGGCCATTAGATACGCAGTATTTT. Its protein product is CASSVGGGPLDTQYF.

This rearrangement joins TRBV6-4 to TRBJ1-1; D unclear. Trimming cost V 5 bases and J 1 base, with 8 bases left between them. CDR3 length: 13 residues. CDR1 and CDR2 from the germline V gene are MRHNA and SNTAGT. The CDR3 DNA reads TGTGCCAGCAGTCGGTCCCCGAACACTGAAGCTTTCTTT. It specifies CASSRSPNTEAFF.

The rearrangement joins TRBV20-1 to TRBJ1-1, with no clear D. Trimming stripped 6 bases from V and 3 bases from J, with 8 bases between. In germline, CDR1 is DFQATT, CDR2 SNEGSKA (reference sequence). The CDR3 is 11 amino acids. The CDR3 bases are TGCAGTGCCCCTGGGGACACTGAAGCTTTCTTT. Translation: CSAPGDTEAFF.

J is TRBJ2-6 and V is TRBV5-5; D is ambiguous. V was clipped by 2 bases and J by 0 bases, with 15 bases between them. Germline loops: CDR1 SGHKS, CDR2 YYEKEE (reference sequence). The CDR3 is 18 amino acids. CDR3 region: CASSLGPARGSGANVLTF. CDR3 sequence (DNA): TGTGCCAGCAGCTTAGGCCCCGCTAGAGGCTCTGGGGCCAACGTCCTGACTTTC.

CDR3 region: CASSQGIPGTLYTGELFF. The CDR3 DNA reads TGTGCCAGCAGCCAGGGTATTCCGGGCACTTTATACACCGGGGAGCTGTTTTTT. The V call is TRBV3-1 (or the pseudogene TRBV3-2), the J call TRBJ2-2, with unresolved D. CDR1 is LGHDT, CDR2 YNNKEL, per germline (reference sequence). Trimming removed 3 bases from V and 3 bases from J, with 20 bases in between. CDR3 length: 18 residues.